This T cell receptor beta chain was observed in a study of regulatory T cells in long-lasting Graves disease. On the study more broadly: Patients with new Graves' disease had used antithyroid drugs below 3 months.

On this clonotype: Its matching antigen is unknown.

The V and J ends lost 0 bases and 6 bases respectively, with 29 bases between them. Germline CDR1 is MNHEY and CDR2 is SMNVEV (reference sequence). This CDR3 has 20 residues. Arm-PCR of CDR3 regions with iRepertoire HTBI primers generated TCR beta libraries. One entry per CDR3 protein, called by TCRdb with MiXCR from the multiplex PCR reads. The sample lists approximately 300,000 distinct CDR3 sequences; about 20% were seen once. General observations from the study: Possibly, too few samples lowered accuracy. TRBV28 was favored in persistent disease, as were TRBJ1-2 and TRBJ2-5.

This sample's time point: newly diagnosed GD, antithyroid drugs for less than 3 months. PBMCs were the source of the RNA used for TCR sequencing. The receptor was derived from a female donor with Graves disease. This chain connects TRBV27 to TRBJ1-1, with D possibly matching TRBD1 (6 bases). Sequenced material: peripheral blood mononuclear cells (PBMCs), taken at new diagnosis, from a patient treated with antithyroid drugs. The CDR3 loop reads CASSLSFTVVGAEGFAEAFF. The CDR3 DNA follows: TGTGCCAGCAGTTTATCATTTACAGTGGTGGGGGCCGAGGGGTTCGCTGAAGCTTTCTTT.